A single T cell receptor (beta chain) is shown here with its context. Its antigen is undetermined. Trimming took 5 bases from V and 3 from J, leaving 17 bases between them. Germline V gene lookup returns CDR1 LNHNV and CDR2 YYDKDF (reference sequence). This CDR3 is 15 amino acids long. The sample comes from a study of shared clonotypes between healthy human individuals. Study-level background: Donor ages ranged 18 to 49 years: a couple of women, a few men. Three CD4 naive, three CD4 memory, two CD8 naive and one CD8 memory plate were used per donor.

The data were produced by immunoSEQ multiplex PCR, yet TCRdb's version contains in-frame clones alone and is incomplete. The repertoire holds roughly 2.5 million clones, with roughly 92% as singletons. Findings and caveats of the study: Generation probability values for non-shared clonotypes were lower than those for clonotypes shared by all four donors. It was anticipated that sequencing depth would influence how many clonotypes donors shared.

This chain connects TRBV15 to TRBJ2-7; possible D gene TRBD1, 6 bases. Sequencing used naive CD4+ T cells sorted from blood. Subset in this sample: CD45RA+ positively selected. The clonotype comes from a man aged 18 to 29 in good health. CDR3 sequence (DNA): TGTGCCACCAGCGAGGGGGAGAGGCGGAACTACGAGCAGTACTTC. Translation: CATSEGERRNYEQYF.